The present T cell receptor beta chain was sequenced within a study of CD8+ T cells in alopecia areata. Study details: Tofacitinib administration persisted for 6 to 18 months, succeeded by 6 months off drug. The study, taken as a whole, reports: Mouse data revealed clearer TCR sharing than patient data did, a gap possibly tied to HLA. In lesional scalp, particularly from alopecia totalis/universalis, clonality was higher than in normal scalp.

With respect to this clone: Antigen unknown.

Once RNA had been extracted, it was reverse transcribed into cDNA to act as the sequencing template. Some clones are missing from TCRdb's copy, which holds only in-frame ones; the method was immunoSEQ multiplex PCR. Of almost 250,000 clones listed, roughly two thirds are singletons. Alopecia areata patients provided lesional scalp punch biopsies and peripheral blood. V was clipped by 4 bases and J by 5 bases; unmatched bases: 4. This CDR3 spans 13 amino acids. In germline, CDR1 is GTSNPN, CDR2 SVGIG (reference sequence). The receptor was derived from a human donor with alopecia areata. V gene TRBV30 combines with J gene TRBJ1-4; the match to TRBD1 covers 7 bases. This specimen was CD4+ T cells sorted from blood, taken at week 0. The CDR3 is CAWKGQLNEKLFF. The CDR3 DNA reads TGTGCCTGGAAGGGACAGTTGAATGAAAAACTGTTTTTT.